This T cell receptor (beta chain) appears in the sequencing data of a study of tumor and adjacent non-tumor tissue in lung cancer. For the study at large: The cohort had about twelve adenocarcinoma, 2 squamous cell and 1 small cell patients. General study points: TCR diversity was significantly greater in tumor than normal lung tissue. Tumor repertoires had a smaller top 100 clone share than normal lung.

On this clonotype itself: Its antigen is undetermined. Relative to the germline gene, one junction end is altered; a read error may explain this.

No cell sorting was done before RNA was extracted from the tissue. Distant lung tissue was collected more than 3 cm away from the tumor edge. Newly diagnosed lung cancer patients had thoracic surgery in China, August–late 2014, without prior chemotherapy. Three rounds of nested PCR, following a modified ARM-PCR protocol, produced the TCRbeta library. TCRdb passed the multiplex PCR reads through MiXCR, listing each CDR3 protein once. The repertoire holds roughly 120,000 distinct CDR3 sequences, with around 57% as singletons. CDR3 length equals 14 residues. Material: distant non-tumor lung tissue. The chain carries TRBV12-3 or TRBV12-4 and TRBJ2-5, with a possible D match to TRBD1 (5 bases). This clonotype was sampled from a man aged 60 to 75 with non-small cell lung cancer. The CDR3 DNA reads as TGTGCCAGCAGCCAGGGTTTGGAAGAAGAGACCCAATACTTC. Amino acids: CASSQGLEEETQYF.